Listed below are T cell receptor beta chains from one sample, sequenced in a study of patients and donors after allogeneic stem cell transplantation. TCRdb passed the RT-PCR reads through MiXCR, listing each CDR3 protein once. The repertoire holds about 160,000 distinct CDR3 sequences, with 30% as singletons. Sequencing used blood, either unsorted or a sorted T cell fraction (not recorded which). Source of these receptors: a human donor who was either an allogeneic HSCT recipient or a stem cell or donor lymphocyte infusion donor (not recorded which). It is not recorded whose cells these are; they may come from a transplant donor. Each CDR3 is given with its conserved first and last residue. The D gene is left open where the match is weak. Clone size, where shown, is once, few, many, or a class for clones that have expanded.

cdr3_nt	cdr3_aa	d_call	v_call	j_call	clone_size
TGTGCCAGCAGCGGGGACAGGGAACTTTCCACAGATACGCAGTATTTT	CASSGDRELSTDTQYF	TRBD1	TRBV9	TRBJ2-3	NA
TGTGCCAGCAGTTACCAGGGGTTATTCACAGATACGCAGTATTTT	CASSYQGLFTDTQYF	NA	TRBV6-5	TRBJ2-3	few
TGTGCCAGCAGTTACTCCGATCCCTGGGCCTACGAGCAGTACTTC	CASSYSDPWAYEQYF	NA	TRBV6-5	TRBJ2-7	once
TGCAGCGTTGACCCGGACACAGATACGCAGTATTTT	CSVDPDTDTQYF	NA	TRBV29-1	TRBJ2-3	NA
TGTGCCAGCAGCTACACAGGGGCCCCAGCTTCACCCCTCCACTTT	CASSYTGAPASPLHF	TRBD1	TRBV7-9	TRBJ1-6	NA
TGCAGCGTTGTGGCGGGAGGCCTCTTCTACGAGCAGTACTTC	CSVVAGGLFYEQYF	TRBD2	TRBV29-1	TRBJ2-7	NA
TGTGCCAGTGGCCTTCGTACGAATCAGCCCCAGCATTTT	CASGLRTNQPQHF	NA	TRBV28	TRBJ1-5	few
TGCAGCGTTGGGGCCAACTCAGATACGCAGTATTTT	CSVGANSDTQYF	NA	TRBV29-1	TRBJ2-3	few
TGTGCCAGCAGTTACTCGGGTTGGGGGTCTTCGAACACCGGGGAGCTGTTTTTT	CASSYSGWGSSNTGELFF	NA	TRBV6-5	TRBJ2-2	NA
TGTGCCAGCAGCTTACTAGGGGGCGCGACTGAAGCTTTCTTT	CASSLLGGATEAFF	TRBD1	TRBV7-3	TRBJ1-1	many
TGCGCCAGCAGCCAATCGACTAGCGGAGGCCTGTACCAAGAGACCCAGTACTTC	CASSQSTSGGLYQETQYF	TRBD2	TRBV4-1	TRBJ2-5	NA
TGTGCCAGCAGTCGCCGACAGGGAAGGAGCTATGGCTACACCTTC	CASSRRQGRSYGYTF	TRBD1	TRBV12-3/TRBV12-4	TRBJ1-2	few
TGCGCCAGCAGCGGGACTAGCGGGGAACATAGCTCCTACAATGAGCAGTTCTTC	CASSGTSGEHSSYNEQFF	TRBD2	TRBV5-1	TRBJ2-1	NA
TGCAGCGTTGGCTCTACACAGTATGGCTACACCTTC	CSVGSTQYGYTF	NA	TRBV29-1	TRBJ1-2	many
TGTGCCAGCTCACCACGAGGAGCGAACACCGGGGAGCTGTTTTTT	CASSPRGANTGELFF	NA	TRBV18	TRBJ2-2	few
TGTGCCAGCACCTCAGACAGAGAAGCTTTCTTT	CASTSDREAFF	NA	TRBV21-1	TRBJ1-1	few
TGCGCCAGCAGCTTGGACGGCCGGAGAAACAATGAGCAGTTCTTC	CASSLDGRRNNEQFF	NA	TRBV5-1	TRBJ2-1	NA
TGTGCCAGCAGTTTCGTCAACTCAGTCGAGCAGTACTTC	CASSFVNSVEQYF	NA	TRBV12-3/TRBV12-4	TRBJ2-7	NA
TGTGCCAGCAGTTACTCCCACGGGACCGCTCCCTACGAGCAGTACTTC	CASSYSHGTAPYEQYF	NA	TRBV6-5	TRBJ2-7	NA
TGTGCCAGCAGTAGGCTCTACAGTGAGCAGTTCTTC	CASSRLYSEQFF	NA	TRBV6-5	TRBJ2-1	NA
TGTGCCACCGTTAGAATTGCTAGCGGGCCAAGTGGGGAGCAGTTCTTC	CATVRIASGPSGEQFF	TRBD2	TRBV2	TRBJ2-1	NA
TGTGCCAGCAGGCAGGGAACTAATGAAAAACTGTTTTTT	CASRQGTNEKLFF	NA	TRBV7-9	TRBJ1-4	NA
TGTGCCAGCAGCCAAGGACGGTTAGATAATTCACCCCTCCACTTT	CASSQGRLDNSPLHF	NA	TRBV3-1	TRBJ1-6	many
TGCGCCAGCAGCCAAGGGCGGGGGTTCTACGAGCAGTACTTC	CASSQGRGFYEQYF	TRBD2	TRBV4-1	TRBJ2-7	few
TGCGCCAGCAGCCCCCGGTTGGGCGCCTCAGATACGCAGTATTTT	CASSPRLGASDTQYF	NA	TRBV4-3	TRBJ2-3	few
TGCAGCGTTGAAGATCAGGCCAGTTTTGAGATCTTC	CSVEDQASFEIF	NA	TRBV29-1	TRBJ1-2	few
TGTGCCATCAGTGAGGGGCAGAACTATGGCTACACCTTC	CAISEGQNYGYTF	NA	TRBV10-3	TRBJ1-2	many
TGTGCCAGCAGCTTAAAAGGGGGTCCCGAAGCTTTCTTT	CASSLKGGPEAFF	NA	TRBV7-3	TRBJ1-1	NA
TGTGCCAGCAGTAGGACAGGGGGCGCGTACGAGCAGTACTTC	CASSRTGGAYEQYF	TRBD1	TRBV6-2/TRBV6-3	TRBJ2-7	few
TGCGCCAGCAGCCAGGGGCCCGACAGGGGAAACATTCAGTACTTC	CASSQGPDRGNIQYF	TRBD1	TRBV4-3	TRBJ2-4	NA